This entry features one TCR beta chain sequence. These data belong to a study of blood T cell repertoires in COVID-19. About the study: Acute and convalescent COVID-19 specimens originated in the United States, Italy and Spain. T cells, B-cell-depleted T cells, or PBMCs supplied cDNA or gDNA.

The authors' processing: Estimates of nucleated cell counts were drawn from the amplification of reference gene primers. This table comes from immunoSEQ multiplex PCR, and its TCRdb copy is limited to in-frame clones, with some not included. V, J and clone size are those of that table, while D and trimming were read from the DNA. Here the sample spans 100,000 to 120,000 clones, around nine tenths being singletons. V lost 4 bases, J lost 0 bases, and 22 bases lay in between. The length of the CDR3 is 19 residues. Germline lookup yields CDR1 KGHSH and CDR2 LQKENI. The receptor's source is a woman in her seventies who had recovered from COVID-19. The chain uses TRBV18 and TRBJ2-1; D perhaps matches TRBD2 (6 bases). Material: peripheral blood. This CDR3 reads CASSRSLARVLSSYNEQFF. CDR3 nucleotide sequence: TGTGCCAGCTCACGGAGCCTAGCGAGAGTCCTCAGCTCCTACAATGAGCAGTTCTTC.